This entry lists 22 T cell receptor beta chains sequenced from one sample in a study of cytomegalovirus exposure and HLA in healthy donors. The primer mix had 60 Vbeta and 13 Jbeta primers. Data came from immunoSEQ multiplex PCR; TCRdb stores just in-frame clones and leaves some out. The profile shows about 140,000 clones, roughly 73% of them singletons. Sequencing used PBMCs. Receptors originate from a woman in her 40s in good health and CMV-seronegative.

This clone turned up a few times. CDR3 bases: TGTGCCAGCAGTGAAAGGGAGTGGTACACTGAAGCTTTCTTT. As protein: CASSEREWYTEAFF. This chain joins TRBV2 and TRBJ1-1; D not resolved. V was cut by 2 bases and J by 3 bases, with 10 bases left in between. There are 14 residues in the CDR3. From germline, CDR1 is SNHLY and CDR2 FYNNEI.

The chain has TRBV5-6 and TRBJ2-5; TRBD1 matches at 12 bases. Germline V gene data show CDR1 as SGHDT and CDR2 as YYEEEE. The trim removed 4 bases at V and 4 bases at J, leaving 17 bases unmatched. The CDR3 has 19 amino acids. CDR3 in amino acids: CASSPTAGQGALRGETQYF. For the CDR3, the DNA is TGTGCCAGCAGCCCCACGGCGGGACAGGGGGCTTTGCGGGGAGAGACCCAGTACTTC.

This sequence joins TRBV2 and TRBJ1-3; unclear D gene. With 8 bases removed from V and 6 bases from J, the gap between germline ends came to 11 bases. The germline V gene encodes CDR1 SNHLY and CDR2 FYNNEI. The CDR3 loop spans 12 amino acids. CDR3 residues: CASARFENTIYF. Here the CDR3 DNA reads TGTGCCAGCGCTCGGTTCGAAAACACCATATATTTT.

The rearrangement uses TRBV29-1 and TRBJ2-4; TRBD2 matches 13 bases. Germline CDR1 reads SQVTM; CDR2 reads ANQGSEA. The CDR3 runs 15 residues. The J segment lost 9 bases and the V segment lost 6 bases, leaving 11 bases of the junction unmatched. CDR3 in DNA: TGCAGCGTCCAACTAGCGGGGGGGGGATCTATCATTCAGTACTTC. This codes for CSVQLAGGGSIIQYF.

CDR3 residues: CAISGEGLPTSGGASDTQYF. CDR3 sequence (DNA): TGTGCCATCAGTGGAGAGGGGCTCCCGACCAGCGGGGGCGCATCAGATACGCAGTATTTT. The chain recombines TRBV10-3 with TRBJ2-3, with 8 bases that match TRBD2. The CDR3 runs to 20 residues. The junction had 22 bases not matched to a gene; V was cut back by 4 bases and J by 4 bases. Per germline, CDR1 ENHRY and CDR2 SYGVKD.

This clone was counted a single time. One end of the junction fails to match germline, which may point to a read error. The V and J genes are TRBV6-1 and TRBJ2-2, with D perhaps matching TRBD1 (5 bases). The CDR3 contains 11 residues. Germline loops: CDR1 MNHNS, CDR2 SASEGT. In DNA form, the CDR3 reads TGTGCCAGCATGGACACCTCCTGGTTATTCTTT. Translating gives CASMDTSWLFF.

In DNA form, the CDR3 reads TGTGCCAGCAGCAAAGCGCGATCGGGGGATCATCAGCCCCAGCATTTT. Protein sequence: CASSKARSGDHQPQHF. The chain couples TRBV21-1 to TRBJ1-5. TRBV21-1 is labeled a pseudogene. The CDR3 covers 16 residues.

The genes are TRBV6-1 and TRBJ2-1, with a possible D match to TRBD2 (5 bases). The CDR3 has 15 residues. Deletions cut 6 bases from V and 8 bases from J, with 20 bases between. The germline CDR1 and CDR2 sequences are MNHNS and SASEGT. The CDR3 nucleotides read TGTGCCAGCAGAATCTATTCCGGGGTTGGCGATGAGCAGTTCTTC. Its protein is CASRIYSGVGDEQFF.

The CDR3 nucleotides are TGTGCCAGTAGTATCCAGATCGCAACTAATGAAAAACTGTTTTTT. It codes for CASSIQIATNEKLFF. This chain links TRBV19 with TRBJ1-4; D call uncertain. CDR1 and CDR2 from the germline V gene are LNHDA and SQIVND (reference sequence). CDR3 length: 15 residues. V dropped 3 bases and J dropped 0 bases, with 8 bases sitting between them.

The rearrangement joins TRBV19 to TRBJ1-5, with D perhaps TRBD1 (5 bases). In germline, CDR1 is LNHDA, CDR2 SQIVND (reference sequence). Trimming took off 3 bases at V and 9 bases at J, with 12 bases between the two ends. The CDR3 has 13 residues. In DNA form, the CDR3 reads TGTGCCAGTAGTATTCGGCGGCAGGGGCCCCAGCATTTT. Encoded protein: CASSIRRQGPQHF.

This rearrangement joins TRBV7-8 to TRBJ2-1, with a tentative D call TRBD2 (5 bases). CDR1 SGHVS and CDR2 FQNEAQ come from the germline V gene. The V end was cut by 2 bases, the J end by 5 bases, with 13 bases between. The CDR3 consists of 15 residues. CDR3 residues: CASSLTAETHNEQFF. The CDR3, as DNA: TGTGCCAGCAGCTTAACAGCGGAAACCCACAATGAGCAGTTCTTC.

About this clone itself: Mismatch with germline at one junction end may stem from a read error. The chain has TRBV5-1 and TRBJ2-6; perhaps TRBD1 as D (8 bases). Germline V gene data show CDR1 as SGHRS and CDR2 as YFSETQ. CDR3 length equals 21 residues. The CDR3 DNA reads TGCGCCAGCAGCCCGGGGGGTGACAGGGGCTTTGACATCTCTAGGGCCAACGTCCTGACTTTC. It specifies CASSPGGDRGFDISRANVLTF.

The V and J genes are TRBV27 and TRBJ1-4; possibly TRBD1 for D (5 bases). The germline V and J ends were trimmed by 3 bases and 7 bases, with 12 bases remaining between them. CDR3 length: 14 residues. Looked up from germline, CDR1 is MNHEY and CDR2 is SMNVEV (reference sequence). CDR3 region: CASSFLQGSEKLFF. CDR3 coding DNA: TGTGCCAGCAGTTTCCTCCAGGGTAGTGAAAAACTGTTTTTT.

V and J are TRBV7-6 and TRBJ2-1; 13 positions match TRBD2. The CDR3 has 15 amino acids. Germline V gives CDR1 SGHVS, CDR2 FNYEAQ. The V segment lost 6 bases and the J segment 7 bases; nucleotides outside the gene matches: 6. The CDR3 sequence: CASRPTSGGANEQFF. In DNA form, the CDR3 reads TGTGCCAGCAGGCCTACTAGCGGGGGGGCTAATGAGCAGTTCTTC.

This clone was seen a handful of times. The chain uses TRBV2 and TRBJ1-1; weak D call: TRBD1 (5 bases). CDR1 SNHLY and CDR2 FYNNEI come from the germline V gene. The V end was cut by 9 bases, the J end by 1 base, with 6 bases between. CDR3 length equals 11 residues. This chain's CDR3 is CASTGNTEAFF. Written as DNA, the CDR3 is TGTGCCAGTACAGGGAACACTGAAGCTTTCTTT.

This rearrangement joins TRBV5-4 to TRBJ1-2; 7 bases fit TRBD1. The CDR3 sequence is 16 residues long. Germline V lookup: CDR1 SGHNT, CDR2 YYREEE (reference sequence). V trimming: 4 bases; J trimming: 3 bases; junction bases outside the gene matches: 12. As DNA, the CDR3 is TGTGCCAGCAGCCTTCCGAGGGGTCAGGGGGACTATGGCTACACCTTC. It translates to CASSLPRGQGDYGYTF. The full variable domain, in which reference TRBV5-4 and TRBJ1-2 provide the parts outside the CDR3, is ETGVTQSPTHLIKTRGQQVTLRCSSQSGHNTVSWYQQALGQGPQFIFQYYREEENGRGNFPPRFSGLQFPNYSSELNVNALELDDSALYLCASSLPRGQGDYGYTFGSGTRLTVV.

The V and J genes are TRBV15 and TRBJ1-1; a weak D match, TRBD1 (5 bases). The germline V gene encodes CDR1 LNHNV and CDR2 YYDKDF (reference sequence). CDR3 size: 13 residues. Trimming removed 5 bases at V and 3 bases at J, with 10 bases between. This CDR3 is CATSWSRDTEAFF. The CDR3 DNA is TGTGCCACCAGCTGGAGCAGGGACACTGAAGCTTTCTTT. The full variable domain, with the rest looked up from reference TRBV15 and TRBJ1-1, is DAMVIQNPRYQVTQFGKPVTLSCSQTLNHNVMYWYQQKSSQAPKLLFHYYDKDFNNEADTPDNFQSRRPNTSFCFLDIRSPGLGDTAMYLCATSWSRDTEAFFGQGTRLTVV.

The chain is built from TRBV5-1 and TRBJ1-6; D possibly corresponds to TRBD1 (6 bases). With 2 bases removed from V and 8 bases from J, the gap between germline ends came to 8 bases. The CDR3 extends over 13 amino acids. Germline V gives CDR1 SGHRS, CDR2 YFSETQ. DNA for the CDR3: TGCGCCAGCAGCTTCAGGGGCGATTCACCCCTCCACTTT. As protein: CASSFRGDSPLHF.

The chain carries TRBV7-2 and TRBJ1-5; D is possibly TRBD1 (5 bases). V dropped 2 bases and J dropped 1 base, with 12 bases sitting between them. Germline V gene sequence: CDR1 SGHTA, CDR2 FQGNSA. The CDR3 runs to 16 residues. CDR3 coding DNA: TGTGCCAGCAGCTTAACCCTTGGGGGGAGCAATCAGCCCCAGCATTTT. It yields the protein CASSLTLGGSNQPQHF.

CDR3: CASSPRQLNTGELFF. The CDR3 DNA sequence: TGTGCCAGCAGTCCAAGACAGCTGAACACCGGGGAGCTGTTTTTT. The V and J genes are TRBV9 and TRBJ2-2, with a weak D call TRBD1 (5 bases). Germline values: CDR1 SGDLS, CDR2 YYNGEE. CDR3 size: 15 residues. Trimming cost V 5 bases and J 1 base, with 12 bases left between them.

The chain employs TRBV6-1 and TRBJ2-5; tentatively, D is TRBD1 (6 bases). The CDR3 is made up of 12 amino acids. V lost 10 bases, J lost 1 base, and 10 bases lay in between. Germline CDR1 reads MNHNS; CDR2 reads SASEGT. The CDR3 bases are TGTGCCATTAGACAGGTCCAAGAGACCCAGTACTTC. It codes for CAIRQVQETQYF.

The chain has TRBV7-9 and TRBJ1-1; 9 bases are shared with TRBD1. V trimming: 3 bases; J trimming: 5 bases; junction bases outside the gene matches: 1. The CDR3 runs 13 residues. CDR1 and CDR2 from the germline V gene are SEHNR and FQNEAQ (reference sequence). DNA for the CDR3: TGTGCCAGCAGCTTCGGGACAGGGACTGAAGCTTTCTTT. This gives the protein CASSFGTGTEAFF.